This TCR beta chain was observed in a study of vaccination effects on CD4 cells after COVID-19. The CDR3 has 15 residues. The germline V gene encodes CDR1 MNHEY and CDR2 SMNVEV (reference sequence). With 4 bases removed from V and 0 bases from J, the gap between germline ends came to 11 bases. This clone appeared a few times. The antigen is not known. TCRdb's table, derived via immunoSEQ multiplex PCR, lists solely in-frame clones and lacks some. The table includes about 73,000 clones, roughly 79% detected once. Study-level points and caveats: Marked clonal contraction of infection- and vaccine-induced clones was seen late after vaccination.

After expansion with viral peptide pools in the ViraFEST assay, antigen-specific CD4+ T cells were sequenced. After roughly 11 days in culture, the CD4+ T cells were isolated. Vaccinated participants had no history of SARS-CoV-2 infection and tested negative for nucleocapsid antibodies. Culturing of some 1.8 million PBMC per well took place with about 10 IU/ml IL-2 and 9.5 to 10 ug/ml peptides. Half of the medium was exchanged for IL-2 medium on both days 3 and 7. Sample: CD4+ T cells from PBMCs cultured with HCoV-NL63 spike peptides, taken before COVID-19 vaccination. The V and J genes are TRBV27 and TRBJ2-3; the D gene is possibly TRBD1 (5 bases). This TCR came from a human donor who received a COVID-19 vaccine. CDR3 sequence: CASSSLTASTDTQYF. CDR3 sequence (DNA): TGTGCCAGCAGTTCCCTGACAGCTAGCACAGATACGCAGTATTTT.